What follows are 13 T cell receptor beta chains derived from one specimen sequenced in a study of neurological immune-mediated disorders. A single record per CDR3 protein comes from TCRdb applying MiXCR to the 5' RACE reads. This sample has roughly 57,000 distinct CDR3 sequences, with nearly 25% found just once. Time point denoted: technical triplicate 2. Specimen: PBMCs. The receptors derive from a man aged 55 to 69 with HTLV-1-associated myelopathy (HAM/TSP).

This clonotype was found a few times. The chain employs TRBV5-1 and TRBJ2-1; D not resolved. The CDR3 has 13 amino acids. CDR1 and CDR2 from the germline V gene are SGHRS and YFSETQ. V was cut by 4 bases and J by 5 bases, with 10 bases left in between. CDR3 amino acids: CASSVASNNEQFF. In nucleotides, the CDR3 is TGCGCCAGCAGCGTAGCCTCTAACAATGAGCAGTTCTTC.

As regards this clonotype: A clone one base away is much larger, so this may be a read error. CDR3 bases: TGTGCCAGCCGGGGTAGCAATCAGCCCCAGAATTTT. It encodes CASRGSNQPQNF. The chain uses TRBV2 and TRBJ1-5; unclear D gene. The CDR3 covers 12 residues. From germline, CDR1 is SNHLY and CDR2 FYNNEI. The variable domain in full, with the rest retrieved from reference TRBV2 and TRBJ1-5, is EPEVTQTPSHQVTQMGQEVILRCVPISNHLYFYWYRQILGQKVEFLVSFYNNEISEKSEIFDDQFSVERPDGSNFTLKIRSTKLEDSAMYFCASRGSNQPQNFGDGTRLSIL.

This clonotype was seen at least ten times. The chain couples TRBV5-5 to TRBJ1-1; a weak D match, TRBD1 (5 bases). Between the trimmed V and J ends, which lost 4 bases and 7 bases, there was a span of 17 bases. This CDR3 is 14 amino acids long. CDR1 is SGHKS, CDR2 YYEKEE, per germline (reference sequence). CDR3 amino acids: CASSMGRSAFEAFF. CDR3 nucleotide sequence: TGTGCCAGCAGCATGGGACGGTCAGCCTTTGAAGCTTTCTTT. Using reference TRBV5-5 and TRBJ1-1 for the parts outside the CDR3, the full variable domain is DAGVTQSPTHLIKTRGQQVTLRCSPISGHKSVSWYQQVLGQGPQFIFQYYEKEERGRGNFPDRFSARQFPNYSSELNVNALLLGDSALYLCASSMGRSAFEAFFGQGTRLTVV.

The chain links TRBV7-3 to TRBJ1-1; TRBD1 might be the D (5 bases). Looked up from germline, CDR1 is SGHTA and CDR2 is FQGTGA. The CDR3 spans 14 residues. The V end was cut by 3 bases, the J end by 1 base, with 9 bases between. CDR3 bases: TGTGCCAGCAGCTTGAGGGGCGAGAACACTGAAGCTTTCTTT. This gives the protein CASSLRGENTEAFF.

V and J are TRBV28 and TRBJ2-7; 15 positions agree with TRBD2. J gave up 2 bases and V 5 bases, and 10 bases lay outside the gene matches. Germline V gene data show CDR1 as MDHEN and CDR2 as SYDVKM. There are 18 residues in the CDR3. The CDR3 here is CASSPAGGLAGGTYEQYF. The DNA of the CDR3 is TGTGCCAGCAGTCCCGCCGGTGGACTAGCGGGAGGGACCTACGAGCAGTACTTC.

The table lists this clonotype with many counts. The chain is built from TRBV4-2 and TRBJ2-7; TRBD2 matches 14 bases. Unmatched junction bases numbered 3, after V lost 3 bases and J lost 2 bases. The CDR3 is made up of 16 amino acids. The germline V gene has CDR1 LGHNA and CDR2 YNFKEQ. The CDR3 DNA reads as TGTGCCAGCAGCCAGGGACTAGCGGGAGACCCCTACGAGCAGTACTTC. Protein sequence: CASSQGLAGDPYEQYF.

This chain joins TRBV20-1 and TRBJ1-2; D is uncertain. This CDR3 comprises 13 residues. V was cut by 1 base and J by 0 bases, with 6 bases left in between. The germline V gene has CDR1 DFQATT and CDR2 SNEGSKA (reference sequence). CDR3 loop: CSARGQSNYGYTF. CDR3 nucleotide sequence: TGCAGTGCTAGAGGACAATCTAACTATGGCTACACCTTC.

This chain joins TRBV11-2 and TRBJ2-1, with D unresolved. Between the trimmed V and J ends, which lost 5 bases and 7 bases, there was a span of 12 bases. The CDR3 loop spans 13 amino acids. Germline CDR1 SGHAT, CDR2 FQNNGV. CDR3 DNA: TGTGCCAGCAGCCCCGGGCACCGGAATGAGCAGTTCTTC. It translates to CASSPGHRNEQFF. Using reference TRBV11-2 and TRBJ2-1 for the parts outside the CDR3, the full variable domain is EAGVAQSPRYKIIEKRQSVAFWCNPISGHATLYWYQQILGQGPKLLIQFQNNGVVDDSQLPKDRFSAERLKGVDSTLKIQPAKLEDSAVYLCASSPGHRNEQFFGPGTRLTVL.

Many counts were recorded for this clonotype. The chain is built from TRBV5-1 and TRBJ2-7; possibly TRBD1 or TRBD2 for D (5 bases each). CDR3 length: 15 amino acids. V lost 0 bases and J lost 3, with 13 bases in between. The germline V gene has CDR1 SGHRS and CDR2 YFSETQ. The CDR3 nucleotides are TGCGCCAGCAGCTTGGACGGGACCCCCCTCTACGAGCAGTACTTC. Residues: CASSLDGTPLYEQYF.

This clonotype was found many times. The chain uses TRBV10-2 and TRBJ1-2; a weak D match, TRBD1 (5 bases). The V gene's germline CDR1 is WSHSY and CDR2 SAAADI. This CDR3 has 13 amino acids. The ends were cut back, 6 bases at V and 4 bases at J, with 12 bases in the middle. In DNA, the CDR3 is TGCGCCAGCAGCCCAGAGGGGACCTATGGCTACACCTTC. Protein sequence: CASSPEGTYGYTF.

There are a few counts of this clonotype. The V call is TRBV12-3 or TRBV12-4, the J call TRBJ1-1; D possibly corresponds to TRBD1 (5 bases). The CDR3 is 14 residues long. V was trimmed by 6 bases and J by 0 bases, leaving 11 bases between them. CDR3 nucleotides: TGTGCCAGCAGCCCCGGGGGGGTGAACACTGAAGCTTTCTTT. Translated, it gives CASSPGGVNTEAFF.

This clonotype was seen ten or more times. The rearrangement joins TRBV4-1 to TRBJ1-3, with D maybe TRBD1 (5 bases). Trimming took off 1 base at V and 1 base at J, with 14 bases between the two ends. This CDR3 comprises 17 residues. The germline CDR1 and CDR2 sequences are MGHRA and YSYEKL. CDR3 residues: CASSQASGTLSGNTIYF. CDR3 nucleotide sequence: TGCGCCAGCAGCCAAGCTTCCGGGACCTTATCTGGAAACACCATATATTTT.

This clonotype was detected ten times or more. The chain carries TRBV24-1 and TRBJ2-1, with 7 bases matching TRBD2. This CDR3 comprises 18 residues. Per the germline V gene, CDR1 is KGHDR and CDR2 is SFDVKD. Germline trimming cut 7 bases from V and 9 bases from J; bases unmatched to any gene: 23. CDR3 nucleotide sequence: TGTGCCACCAGCCCCGCAGGAGGAGAGGGAGGGCCTCAGGGTGAGCAGTTCTTC. This sequence encodes CATSPAGGEGGPQGEQFF.